The clone carrying this TCR beta chain has at least ten counts. Arm-PCR of CDR3 regions with iRepertoire HTBI primers generated TCR beta libraries. Via MiXCR, TCRdb re-called the multiplex PCR reads, giving one row per CDR3 protein. Of 360,000 or so distinct CDR3 sequences listed, around 16% are singletons. Germline CDR1 is SGHRS and CDR2 is YFSETQ. Trimming cost V 0 bases and J 4 bases, with 10 bases left between them. The CDR3 runs 14 residues. This entry comes from a study of regulatory T cells in long-lasting Graves disease. Time point in this sample: newly diagnosed GD, antithyroid drugs for less than 3 months. Preparation of the TCR library used RNA extracted from PBMCs. This sample also belongs to another study, concerning T cells in Graves' hyperthyroidism and ophthalmopathy. That report adds: In the blood, most expanded thyroid clonotypes above 0.001 appeared as well.

This TCR was sampled from a woman aged 18-29 years with Graves disease. V and J are TRBV5-1 and TRBJ1-1; D not resolved. Source: peripheral blood mononuclear cells (PBMCs), taken at new diagnosis, from a patient treated with antithyroid drugs. The chain's CDR3 is CASSLGSAGTEAFF. The DNA for the CDR3 is TGCGCCAGCAGCTTGGGTTCCGCCGGCACTGAAGCTTTCTTT.